This paragraph covers one TCR beta chain sequence. In this sample, this clone turned up once. Its antigen has not been determined. Nothing much larger sits one base from this clone, and base qualities are not available. This entry belongs to a study of blood T cell repertoires in COVID-19 (TCRdb year 2020). Broadly, across the study: Samples from collaborators originated in the United States, Italy and Spain and spanned both the acute and convalescent phases of COVID-19. The dataset comprised deeply sampled blood TCRbeta repertoires from subjects exposed to, actively infected with, or recovered from COVID-19. The samples were drawn from the first 160 participants of the ongoing ImmuneRACE study and from roughly 1,300 subjects provided by 6 global collaborators. HLA class I and class II types, where available, came from metadata supplied by the sample provider rather than from assay-based typing. Sample metadata almost always included a de-identified subject ID, COVID-19 status, age in years and sex. The prospective study material was composed of cDNA or gDNA derived from T cells, B-cell-depleted T cells, or PBMCs. The repertoires were released in a freely available public database intended as a resource for research on the immune response to SARS-CoV-2.

General study outcomes and caveats: The amount of clinical and demographic metadata varied by source and participant and was provided uncurated.

TCRbeta CDR3 regions were amplified from genomic DNA using the immunoSEQ Assay, a bias-controlled multiplex PCR. The source study handled its data this way. Nucleated cell counts per sample were estimated from amplification of reference gene primers within the assay. To quantify the absolute abundance of each unique TCRbeta CDR3 rearrangement, sequence reads were collapsed and filtered. Productive Simpson clonality was computed per sample as the square root of Simpson's diversity index over productive rearrangements. Here the immuneACCESS table is served through TCRdb, limited to in-frame sequences with V and J called. Missing clones are a known gap in these copies; in checked studies unresolved V genes cover under half, and the rest lacks a known reason. The V and J calls and clone size are taken from that table; D and trimming were inferred from the DNA. The sample table holds 250,000 to 350,000 clones, of which around nine tenths were seen once. The ten most abundant clones make up less than 1% of the sample.

V drops 4 bases and J drops 4 bases, leaving 5 bases in between. For CDR1 and CDR2, the germline V gene lists KGHDR and SFDVKD. The CDR3 runs 12 amino acids, cysteine and phenylalanine included. Left in the record is the CDR3 DNA by itself, 36 bases read in frame from the first base. Samples from volunteer blood donors who had recovered from COVID-19 were contributed by a second Seattle source. Whole blood was collected in K2EDTA tubes by collaborating institutions according to the institutions' own protocols. For TCRbeta analysis, collaborators shipped samples as frozen whole blood, isolated PBMCs, or DNA extracted from either of those sample types.

Sequencing was done on a sample of peripheral blood. The receptor comes from a woman in her 40s who had recovered from COVID-19. The V and J genes are TRBV24-1 and TRBJ2-3; TRBD1 is possibly the D segment (5 matching bases). The CDR3 reads CATSETADTQYF. The DNA sequence is given as TGTGCCACCAGTGAGACAGCAGATACGCAGTATTTT.